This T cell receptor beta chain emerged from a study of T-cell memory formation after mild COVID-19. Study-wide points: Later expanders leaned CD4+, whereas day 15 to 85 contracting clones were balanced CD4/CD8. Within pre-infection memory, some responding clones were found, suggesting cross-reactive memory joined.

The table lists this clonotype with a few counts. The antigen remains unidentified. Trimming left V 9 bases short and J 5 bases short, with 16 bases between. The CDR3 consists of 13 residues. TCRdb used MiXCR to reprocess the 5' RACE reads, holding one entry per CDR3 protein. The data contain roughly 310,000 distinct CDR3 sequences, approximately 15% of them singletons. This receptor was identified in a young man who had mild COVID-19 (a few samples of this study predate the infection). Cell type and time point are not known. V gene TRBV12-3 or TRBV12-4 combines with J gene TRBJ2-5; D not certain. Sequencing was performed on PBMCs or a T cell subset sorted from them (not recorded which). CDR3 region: CASNLWGEETQYF. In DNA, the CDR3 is TGTGCCAGTAACCTTTGGGGTGAGGAGACCCAGTACTTC.